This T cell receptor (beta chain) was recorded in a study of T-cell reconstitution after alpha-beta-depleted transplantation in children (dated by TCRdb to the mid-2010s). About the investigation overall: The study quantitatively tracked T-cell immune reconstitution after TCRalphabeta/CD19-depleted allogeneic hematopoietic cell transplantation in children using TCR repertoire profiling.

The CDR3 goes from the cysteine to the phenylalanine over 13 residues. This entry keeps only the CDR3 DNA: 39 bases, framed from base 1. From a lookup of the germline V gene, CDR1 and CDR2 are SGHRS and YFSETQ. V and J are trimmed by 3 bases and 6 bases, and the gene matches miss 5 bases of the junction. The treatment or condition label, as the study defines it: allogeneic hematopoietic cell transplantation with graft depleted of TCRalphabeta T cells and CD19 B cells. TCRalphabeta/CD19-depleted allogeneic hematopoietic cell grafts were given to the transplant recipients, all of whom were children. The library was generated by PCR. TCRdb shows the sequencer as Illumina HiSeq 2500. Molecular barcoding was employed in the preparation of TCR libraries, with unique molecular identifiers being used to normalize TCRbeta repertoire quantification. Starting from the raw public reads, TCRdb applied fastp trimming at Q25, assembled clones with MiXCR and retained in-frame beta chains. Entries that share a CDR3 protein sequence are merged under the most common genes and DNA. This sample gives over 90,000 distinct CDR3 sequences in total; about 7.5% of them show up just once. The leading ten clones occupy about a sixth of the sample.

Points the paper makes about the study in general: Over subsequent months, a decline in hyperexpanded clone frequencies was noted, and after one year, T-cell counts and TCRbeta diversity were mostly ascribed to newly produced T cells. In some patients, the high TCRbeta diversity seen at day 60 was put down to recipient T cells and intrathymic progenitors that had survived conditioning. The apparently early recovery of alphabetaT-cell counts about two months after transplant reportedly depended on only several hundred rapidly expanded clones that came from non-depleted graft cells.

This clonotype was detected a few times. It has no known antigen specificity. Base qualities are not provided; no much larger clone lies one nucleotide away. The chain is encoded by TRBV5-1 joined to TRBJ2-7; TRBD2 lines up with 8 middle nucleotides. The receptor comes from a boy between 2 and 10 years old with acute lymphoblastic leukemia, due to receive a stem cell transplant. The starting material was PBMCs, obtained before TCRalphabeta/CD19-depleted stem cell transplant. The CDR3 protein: CASSYKAGGEQYF. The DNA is TGCGCCAGCAGCTACAAGGCGGGGGGCGAGCAGTACTTC.